Each of the 20 T cell receptor beta chains below was sequenced from the same sample in a study of blood T cell repertoires in COVID-19. Method: immunoSEQ multiplex PCR; TCRdb's copy keeps in-frame clones and lacks some. The table includes about 310,000 clones, nearly 90% detected once. The sequenced material came from PBMCs or T cells enriched from blood (not recorded which). The source of these receptors is a woman aged 18-29 years with acute COVID-19.

This sequence joins TRBV5-8 and TRBJ2-7; 9 nucleotides agree with TRBD2. Germline V lookup: CDR1 SGHTS, CDR2 YDEGEE. The CDR3 runs to 16 residues. Unmatched junction bases numbered 8, after V lost 4 bases and J lost 0 bases. In DNA form, the CDR3 reads TGTGCCAGCAGCAAGCCCGGAGCGGGAGGCTCCTACGAGCAGTACTTC. Translation gives CASSKPGAGGSYEQYF.

The V call is TRBV6-5, the J call TRBJ2-3; TRBD2 matches at 8 bases. The CDR3 has 14 amino acids. From germline, CDR1 is MNHEY and CDR2 SVGAGI. J gave up 5 bases and V 6 bases, and 7 bases lay outside the gene matches. CDR3 DNA sequence: TGTGCCAGCAGGAGCGGGAGTATCGTAGATACGCAGTATTTT. It encodes CASRSGSIVDTQYF.

This clone came up a few times. A read error may produce the germline difference seen at one junction end. This chain uses TRBV7-7 with TRBJ1-3; D gene ambiguous. Germline V CDR1 and CDR2: SSHAT, FNYEAQ (reference sequence). The CDR3 extends over 15 amino acids. The CDR3 sequence is CASSPDGISGNTIYF. The CDR3, as DNA: TGTGCTAGCAGCCCCGACGGGATTAGTGGAAACACCATATATTTT.

CDR3: CASSSVAGAWDEQFF. CDR3 nucleotide sequence: TGTGCCAGCAGCTCTGTTGCGGGCGCTTGGGATGAGCAGTTCTTC. This rearrangement joins TRBV7-9 to TRBJ2-1, with a weak D call TRBD2 (5 bases). CDR1 and CDR2 from the germline V gene are SEHNR and FQNEAQ (reference sequence). The CDR3 totals 15 residues. The ends were cut back, 4 bases at V and 8 bases at J, with 18 bases in the middle.

This chain connects TRBV7-6 to TRBJ2-5; tentative D call: TRBD1 (7 bases). Per the germline V gene, CDR1 is SGHVS and CDR2 is FNYEAQ. The CDR3 has 14 amino acids. Trimming stripped 3 bases from V and 7 bases from J, with 15 bases between. The CDR3 coding sequence is TGTGCCAGCAGCTTTACAGGGGAGGTTGGGACCCAGTACTTC. This encodes CASSFTGEVGTQYF.

The chain employs TRBV27 and TRBJ2-3, with D perhaps matching TRBD1 (5 bases). Germline CDR1 and CDR2: MNHEY and SMNVEV (reference sequence). The CDR3 contains 18 residues. V lost 2 bases and J lost 4, with 22 bases in between. The CDR3: CASSLKPPGLQAPDTQYF. CDR3 coding DNA: TGTGCCAGCAGTTTAAAACCCCCAGGGCTCCAGGCCCCAGATACGCAGTATTTT.

The chain couples TRBV7-2 to TRBJ2-1; 8 bases are shared with TRBD2. After removal of 1 base from V and 9 bases from J, the junction contained 11 bases not matched to a gene. The CDR3 is 16 amino acids. The germline V gene encodes CDR1 SGHTA and CDR2 FQGNSA. This CDR3 reads CASSLGRLAGVGEQFF. As DNA, the CDR3 is TGTGCCAGCAGCTTAGGACGGCTAGCGGGCGTGGGTGAGCAGTTCTTC.

This chain links TRBV6-6 with TRBJ2-3; D may be TRBD2 (5 bases). Germline V gene data show CDR1 as MNHNY and CDR2 as SVGAGI (reference sequence). This CDR3 is built from 14 residues. The V end lost 2 bases, the J end lost 9 bases, and 15 bases lay between the germline ends. CDR3 sequence: CASSYGEIGVTQYF. CDR3 nucleotide sequence: TGTGCCAGCAGTTACGGGGAGATCGGGGTGACGCAGTATTTT.

The chain couples TRBV28 to TRBJ1-2; 8 bases line up with TRBD1. CDR3 length: 13 residues. V shed 5 bases, J shed 10 bases, and the junction held 9 bases outside the gene matches. CDR1 MDHEN and CDR2 SYDVKM come from the germline V gene. Here the CDR3 reads CASSPLPDRAYTF. The CDR3 nucleotides are TGTGCCAGCAGTCCCCTCCCGGACAGGGCCTACACCTTC.

The chain is built from TRBV28 and TRBJ2-3, with TRBD1 matching 8 bases. V shed 5 bases and J 7 bases; nucleotides not matched to a gene: 8. Germline assignment: CDR1 MDHEN and CDR2 SYDVKM. This CDR3 has 14 amino acids. The CDR3 loop is CASSGTGLRYTQYF. CDR3 bases: TGTGCCAGCAGTGGGACAGGTTTAAGATATACGCAGTATTTT.

The chain combines TRBV6-1 with TRBJ2-1; D is possibly TRBD2 (6 bases). The V end lost 0 bases, the J end lost 2 bases, and 14 bases lay between the germline ends. This CDR3 is 17 amino acids long. Germline-derived CDR1 and CDR2 are MNHNS and SASEGT. CDR3 nucleotide sequence: TGTGCCAGCAGTGAAGCGCCTCCCGGCGGGACCTACAATGAGCAGTTCTTC. Protein sequence: CASSEAPPGGTYNEQFF.

The rearrangement uses TRBV25-1 and TRBJ2-7; TRBD2 matches at 10 bases. J was trimmed by 1 base and V by 6 bases; bases with no gene match: 0. This CDR3 spans 13 amino acids. Germline V gene sequence: CDR1 MGHDK, CDR2 SYGVNS. CDR3 coding DNA: TGTGCCAGCAGGACTAGCGGGTCCTACGAGCAGTACTTC. Translated: CASRTSGSYEQYF.

This clone appeared once. This sequence joins TRBV5-8 and TRBJ1-2, with D possibly matching TRBD1 (5 bases). V dropped 1 base and J dropped 2 bases, with 12 bases sitting between them. This CDR3 comprises 15 residues. The germline V gene has CDR1 SGHTS and CDR2 YDEGEE. The CDR3 DNA reads TGTGCCAGCAGCTTGCGCTGGACACAAAACTATGGCTACACCTTC. This sequence encodes CASSLRWTQNYGYTF.

V and J are TRBV28 and TRBJ1-1; TRBD1 aligns across 10 bases. The CDR3 extends over 16 amino acids. Germline V gives CDR1 MDHEN, CDR2 SYDVKM. Trimming cost V 6 bases and J 5 bases; bases outside gene matches: 12. CDR3: CASSLPGQGLGTEAFF. The CDR3 DNA reads as TGTGCCAGCAGCTTACCGGGACAGGGGTTGGGGACTGAAGCTTTCTTT.

The V gene is TRBV14, the J gene TRBJ2-1; TRBD2 aligns across 13 bases. This CDR3 is built from 16 residues. Per the germline V gene, CDR1 is SGHDN and CDR2 is FVKESK. J was trimmed by 4 bases and V by 4 bases; bases with no gene match: 4. The CDR3 bases are TGTGCCAGCAGCCCGACTAGCGGGGGGATGTACAATGAGCAGTTCTTC. Encoded protein: CASSPTSGGMYNEQFF.

The chain uses TRBV27 and TRBJ2-2; D is undetermined. CDR1 is MNHEY, CDR2 SMNVEV, per germline (reference sequence). V dropped 2 bases and J dropped 2 bases, with 9 bases sitting between them. This CDR3 is 15 amino acids long. CDR3 nucleotide sequence: TGTGCCAGCAGTTTAAAGGCAGGCAACACCGGGGAGCTGTTTTTT. Its translation: CASSLKAGNTGELFF.

A few counts support this clone. The chain couples TRBV7-9 to TRBJ1-3; TRBD1 matches at 7 bases. In germline, CDR1 is SEHNR, CDR2 FQNEAQ (reference sequence). The ends lost 1 base at V and 2 bases at J; junction bases unmatched: 8. This CDR3 region has 17 residues. CDR3 sequence (DNA): TGTGCCAGCAGCTTAGGGACAGGAGCTCTTACTGGAAACACCATATATTTT. It codes for CASSLGTGALTGNTIYF.

The V and J genes are TRBV27 and TRBJ1-4; D remains ambiguous. This CDR3 has 15 amino acids. Between the trimmed V and J ends, which lost 5 bases and 6 bases, there was a span of 16 bases. CDR1 is MNHEY, CDR2 SMNVEV, per germline (reference sequence). This CDR3 reads CASSPFEEAHEKLFF. The CDR3 DNA sequence: TGTGCCAGCAGTCCCTTCGAAGAGGCGCATGAAAAACTGTTTTTT.

This clone came up a few times. J is TRBJ1-5 and V is TRBV4-2; a possible D gene is TRBD1 (5 bases). V was shortened by 4 bases and J by 0 bases, with 13 bases between the two germline ends. CDR3 length: 16 amino acids. Germline V gene sequence: CDR1 LGHNA, CDR2 YNFKEQ. The CDR3 bases are TGTGCCAGCAGCCGCGCGGGACCGAATAGCAATCAGCCCCAGCATTTT. Its translation is CASSRAGPNSNQPQHF.

The rearrangement links TRBV19 to TRBJ2-7, with 10 bases fitting TRBD1. CDR1 and CDR2 (germline): LNHDA, SQIVND (reference sequence). V was pared by 0 bases and J by 2 bases, with 7 bases of the junction left unmatched. The CDR3 contains 17 residues. The CDR3 DNA sequence: TGTGCCAGTAGTATAGACGGGACAGGGGTCATCACCTACGAGCAGTACTTC. Encoded protein: CASSIDGTGVITYEQYF.